A selection of T cell receptor beta chains follows, all from one sample in a study of T cell repertoires and HLA-DP antigens. Antigen specificity for these receptors is unknown. This table comes from immunoSEQ multiplex PCR, and its TCRdb copy is limited to in-frame clones, with some not included. Of approximately 90,000 clones listed, approximately 86% are singletons. Specimen: CD4+ T cells from PBMCs. The source is a man aged 50-60 years in good health and CMV-seronegative. The CDR3 runs from the conserved cysteine through the conserved F or W. A D gene is named only where the DNA matches it firmly. Size is omitted from some rows. Given values are once, few, many or a class for expanded clones.

j_gene,v_gene,abundance,d_gene,CDR3aa,CDR3nt
TRBJ1-3,TRBV28,NA,NA,CASNKDSRGGGNTIYF,TGTGCCAGCAACAAGGACAGCAGGGGCGGAGGAAACACCATATATTTT
TRBJ1-2,TRBV19,NA,NA,CASSRDANYGYTF,TGTGCCAGTTCCCGAGACGCTAACTATGGCTACACCTTC
TRBJ2-2,TRBV15,NA,NA,CATSRGAPGPSPGTGELFF,TGTGCCACCAGCAGAGGGGCCCCGGGACCCTCCCCCGGCACCGGGGAGCTGTTTTTT
TRBJ2-3,TRBV18,NA,NA,CASSPTRREDTQYF,TGTGCCAGCTCGCCCACTAGGAGGGAAGATACGCAGTATTTT
TRBJ2-3,TRBV5-1,NA,TRBD2,CASSSRRGGLSTDTQYF,TGCGCCAGCAGCTCTCGCCGGGGGGGCCTAAGCACAGATACGCAGTATTTT
TRBJ2-5,TRBV16,NA,NA,CASSQYRQETQYF,TGTGCCAGCAGCCAATACAGGCAAGAGACCCAGTACTTC
TRBJ2-2,TRBV19,NA,TRBD1,CASSADRGYAGELFF,TGTGCCAGTAGTGCCGACAGGGGGTATGCCGGGGAGCTGTTTTTT
TRBJ2-5,TRBV5-1,NA,TRBD2,CASSLELAAETQYF,TGCGCCAGCAGCTTGGAACTAGCGGCGGAGACCCAGTACTTC
TRBJ1-6,TRBV6-5,NA,NA,CASSYSAGVENSPLHF,TGTGCCAGCAGTTACTCGGCAGGGGTGGAGAATTCACCCCTCCACTTT
TRBJ2-5,TRBV7-2,NA,NA,CASSLSRETQYF,TGTGCCAGCAGCCTGTCCAGAGAGACCCAGTACTTC
TRBJ2-1,TRBV18,NA,NA,CASSTSSGSSYNEQFF,TGTGCCAGCTCGACCAGTAGCGGAAGCTCCTACAATGAGCAGTTCTTC
TRBJ2-7,TRBV19,NA,NA,CASSLQRGSEQYF,TGTGCCAGTAGTCTACAACGGGGGTCCGAGCAGTACTTC
TRBJ1-2,TRBV7-2,NA,TRBD1,CASGNQGARGYTF,TGTGCCAGCGGGAATCAGGGGGCGAGAGGCTACACCTTC
TRBJ2-1,TRBV18,NA,NA,CATLQRGDDEQFF,TGTGCCACCCTGCAACGGGGCGATGATGAGCAGTTCTTC
TRBJ2-7,TRBV11-1,NA,NA,CASSPPSGEQYF,TGTGCCAGCAGCCCCCCCTCGGGGGAGCAGTACTTC
TRBJ1-2,TRBV5-5,few,NA,CASRMTANYGYTF,TGTGCCAGCAGAATGACAGCTAACTATGGCTACACCTTC
TRBJ1-2,TRBV19,NA,TRBD1,CASSPRQGSYGYTF,TGTGCCAGTAGTCCCCGACAGGGGAGCTATGGCTACACCTTC
TRBJ1-4,TRBV6-5,few,TRBD1,CASSSGQVEKLFF,TGTGCCAGCAGTTCCGGACAGGTTGAAAAACTGTTTTTT
TRBJ2-5,TRBV18,once,NA,CASSPLGASQETQYF,TGTGCCAGCTCACCATTGGGAGCTTCCCAAGAGACCCAGTACTTC
TRBJ2-5,TRBV6-5,NA,NA,CASKDGWAQETQYF,TGTGCCAGCAAGGACGGGTGGGCGCAAGAGACCCAGTACTTC
TRBJ2-7,TRBV5-4,NA,NA,CASSLASGTGYEQYF,TGTGCCAGCAGTCTCGCAAGCGGGACAGGATACGAGCAGTACTTC
TRBJ2-7,TRBV29-1,NA,NA,CSVGGWDEQYF,TGCAGCGTGGGCGGTTGGGACGAGCAGTACTTC
TRBJ2-2,TRBV2,NA,TRBD2,CASSQAGSPTGELFF,TGTGCCAGCAGCCAAGCGGGAAGTCCGACCGGGGAGCTGTTTTTT
TRBJ1-1,TRBV7-2,NA,NA,CASSNRVKNTEAFF,TGTGCCAGCAGCAACAGGGTAAAGAACACTGAAGCTTTCTTT
TRBJ1-1,TRBV19,NA,TRBD1,CASSTRDRGGTEAFF,TGTGCCAGTAGTACCCGGGACAGGGGCGGTACTGAAGCTTTCTTT
TRBJ2-2,TRBV7-3,NA,NA,CASSLSNTGELFF,TGTGCCAGCAGCTTATCAAACACCGGGGAGCTGTTTTTT
TRBJ1-5,TRBV2,few,NA,CASTDSNQPQHF,TGTGCCAGCACCGATAGCAATCAGCCCCAGCATTTT
TRBJ2-1,TRBV11-2,NA,TRBD2,CASSLGTSGRGFF,TGTGCCAGCAGCTTAGGGACTAGCGGGAGAGGATTCTTC
TRBJ2-7,TRBV28,NA,NA,CASSSGRGLGEYF,TGTGCCAGCAGCTCAGGCCGGGGGCTCGGGGAGTACTTC
TRBJ2-6,TRBV5-1,NA,NA,CASSSGSSGANVLTF,TGCGCCAGCAGCTCAGGGTCCTCTGGGGCCAACGTCCTGACTTTC
TRBJ2-3,TRBV19,NA,NA,CASSILSGRTDTQYF,TGTGCCAGTAGTATATTGTCAGGGCGAACAGATACGCAGTATTTT
TRBJ1-2,TRBV7-9,NA,TRBD1,CASSLVQGAGGYTF,TGTGCCAGCAGCTTAGTTCAGGGGGCCGGAGGCTACACCTTC
TRBJ1-1,TRBV29-1,NA,NA,CSVEGVNTEAFF,TGCAGCGTTGAAGGGGTGAACACTGAAGCTTTCTTT